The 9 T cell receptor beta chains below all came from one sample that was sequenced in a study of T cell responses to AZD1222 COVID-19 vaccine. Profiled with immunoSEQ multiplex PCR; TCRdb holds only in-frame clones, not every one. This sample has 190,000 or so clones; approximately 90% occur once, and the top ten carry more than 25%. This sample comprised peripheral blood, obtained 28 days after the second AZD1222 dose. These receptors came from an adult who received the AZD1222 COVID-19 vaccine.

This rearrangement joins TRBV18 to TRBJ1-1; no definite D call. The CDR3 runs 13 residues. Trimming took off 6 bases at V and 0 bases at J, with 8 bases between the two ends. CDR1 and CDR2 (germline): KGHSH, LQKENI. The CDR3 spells CASSPTVNTEAFF. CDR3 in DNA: TGTGCCAGCTCCCCTACAGTGAACACTGAAGCTTTCTTT. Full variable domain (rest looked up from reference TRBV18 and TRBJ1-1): NAGVMQNPRHLVRRRGQEARLRCSPMKGHSHVYWYRQLPEEGLKFMVYLQKENIIDESGMPKERFSAEFPKEGPSILRIQQVVRGDSAAYFCASSPTVNTEAFFGQGTRLTVV.

The CDR3 sequence: CASRGVSTDTQYF. CDR3 nucleotides: TGTGCCAGCAGGGGGGTAAGCACAGATACGCAGTATTTT. This chain uses TRBV7-9 with TRBJ2-3; D is tentatively TRBD1 or TRBD2 (5 bases each). The CDR3 length is 13 residues. Trimming pared 6 bases from V and 0 bases from J, leaving 7 bases between. Looked up from germline, CDR1 is SEHNR and CDR2 is FQNEAQ (reference sequence).

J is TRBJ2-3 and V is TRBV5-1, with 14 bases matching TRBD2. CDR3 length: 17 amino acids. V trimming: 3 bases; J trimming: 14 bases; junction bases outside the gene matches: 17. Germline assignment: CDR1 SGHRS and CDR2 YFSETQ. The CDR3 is CASSSGLAGGPPQNRYF. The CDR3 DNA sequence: TGCGCCAGCAGCTCCGGACTAGCGGGAGGCCCCCCCCAGAACCGGTATTTT.

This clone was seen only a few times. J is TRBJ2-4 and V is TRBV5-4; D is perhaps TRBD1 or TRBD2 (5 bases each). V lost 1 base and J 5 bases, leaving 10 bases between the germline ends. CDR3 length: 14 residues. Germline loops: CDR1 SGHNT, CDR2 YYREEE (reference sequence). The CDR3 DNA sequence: TGTGCCAGCAGCTTGCTCGGGACGGAAAACATTCAGTACTTC. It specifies CASSLLGTENIQYF.

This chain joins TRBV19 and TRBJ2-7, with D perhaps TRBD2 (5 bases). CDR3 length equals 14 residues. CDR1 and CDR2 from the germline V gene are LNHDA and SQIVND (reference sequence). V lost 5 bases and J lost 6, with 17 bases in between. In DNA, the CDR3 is TGTGCCAGTAGTCCCTCAGAGGGTAGAGGCGAGCAGTACTTC. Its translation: CASSPSEGRGEQYF.

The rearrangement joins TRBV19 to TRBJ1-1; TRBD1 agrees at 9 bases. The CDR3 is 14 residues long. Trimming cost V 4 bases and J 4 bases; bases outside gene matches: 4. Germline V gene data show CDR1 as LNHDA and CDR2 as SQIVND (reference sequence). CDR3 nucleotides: TGTGCCAGTAGTAGGGACAGGGCGGGCACTGAAGCTTTCTTT. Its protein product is CASSRDRAGTEAFF.

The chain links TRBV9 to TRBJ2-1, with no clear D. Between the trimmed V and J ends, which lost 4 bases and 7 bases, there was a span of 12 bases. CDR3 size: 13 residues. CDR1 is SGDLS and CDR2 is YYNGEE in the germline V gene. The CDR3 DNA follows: TGTGCCAGCAGCCCCCGCGGAAAAAATGAGCAGTTCTTC. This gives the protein CASSPRGKNEQFF.

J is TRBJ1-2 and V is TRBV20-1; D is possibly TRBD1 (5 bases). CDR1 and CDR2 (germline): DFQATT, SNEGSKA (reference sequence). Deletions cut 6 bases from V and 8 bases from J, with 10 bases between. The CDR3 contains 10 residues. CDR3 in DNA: TGCAGTGCCAGGGTTGTCGGCTACACCTTC. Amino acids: CSARVVGYTF.

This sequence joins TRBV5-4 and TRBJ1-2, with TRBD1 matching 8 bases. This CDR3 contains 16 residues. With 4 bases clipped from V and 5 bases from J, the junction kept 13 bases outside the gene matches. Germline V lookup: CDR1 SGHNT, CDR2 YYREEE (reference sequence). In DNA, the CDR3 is TGTGCCAGCAGCGGCGGACAGGGTAAACCCTCATATGGCTACACCTTC. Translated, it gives CASSGGQGKPSYGYTF.